This TCR beta chain is from a study of Ad26.COV2.S vaccination and SARS-CoV-2 variants. Measured with immunoSEQ multiplex PCR; TCRdb has only the in-frame clones, and not every one. The sample lists more than 300,000 clones, 88% occurring once. Documented treatment: over 15 received Ad26.COV2.S at low or high dose, single or two shots; about 5 received placebo; per-sample allocation not given. The investigators took samples on day 63 after the first vaccine or placebo injection. The CDR3 spans 14 residues. CDR1 and CDR2 (germline): LNHNV, YYDKDF (reference sequence). The V and J ends lost 4 bases and 5 bases respectively, with 15 bases between them.

J is TRBJ2-7 and V is TRBV15, with D perhaps assigned TRBD1 or TRBD2 (7 bases each). Sequenced here: peripheral blood, sampled in a trial of Ad26.COV2.S vaccine versus placebo. The receptor was derived from a person between 18 and 60 years old who received the Ad26.COV2.S COVID-19 vaccine or a placebo. CDR3 nucleotide sequence: TGTGCCACCAGCATCGCGGCAGGGGGGGACGAGCAGTACTTC. Encoded protein: CATSIAAGGDEQYF.